Given below is one T cell receptor (beta chain) in context. The record originates from a study of blood T cell repertoires in COVID-19. In the original processing: Quantification of nucleated cells was approximated via reference gene primer amplification. TCRdb keeps only in-frame clones here, not all; method: immunoSEQ multiplex PCR. V, J and clone size are those of that table, while D and trimming were read from the DNA. This sample has about 240,000 clones, with roughly 80% found just once. The CDR3 consists of 15 residues. Trimming removed 2 bases at V and 4 bases at J, with 11 bases between. Germline values: CDR1 MGHRA, CDR2 YSYEKL.

Source material: peripheral blood. The V and J genes are TRBV4-1 and TRBJ1-4, with TRBD1 as a possible D gene (6 bases). This receptor was obtained from a woman under 30 with acute or convalescent COVID-19. As DNA, the CDR3 is TGCGCCAGCAGCCAAAGTGGACAGAATAATGAAAAACTGTTTTTT. Residues: CASSQSGQNNEKLFF.